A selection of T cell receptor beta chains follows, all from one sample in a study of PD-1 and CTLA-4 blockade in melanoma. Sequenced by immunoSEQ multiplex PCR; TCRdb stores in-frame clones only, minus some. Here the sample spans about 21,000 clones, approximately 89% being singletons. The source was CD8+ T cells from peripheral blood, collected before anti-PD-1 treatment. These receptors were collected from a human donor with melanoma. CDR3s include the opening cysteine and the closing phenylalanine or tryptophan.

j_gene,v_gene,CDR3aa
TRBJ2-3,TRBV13,CASSLSGRDTQYF
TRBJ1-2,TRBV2,CASSEAQLANYGYTF
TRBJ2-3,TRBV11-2,CASSLFGGNTDTQYF
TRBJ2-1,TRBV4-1,CASSQARAGGPNEQFF
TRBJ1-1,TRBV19,CAASTGVNTEAFF
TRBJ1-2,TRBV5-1,CASTLGQGNYGYTF
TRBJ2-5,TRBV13,CASSGRDRSPQETQYF
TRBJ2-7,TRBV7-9,CASSTTDGYEQYF
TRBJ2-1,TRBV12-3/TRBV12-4,CASSFTNEQFF
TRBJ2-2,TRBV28,CASSRLTDTGELFF
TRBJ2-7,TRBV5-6,CASSFGQGWDEQYF
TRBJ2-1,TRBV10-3,CAISESSGGGVEQFF
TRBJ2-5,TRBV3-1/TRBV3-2,CASSQVGGPYQETQYF
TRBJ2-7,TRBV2,CASRSERNEQYF
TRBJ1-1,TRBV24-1,CATSDRWGTEAFF
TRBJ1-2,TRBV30,CAWSGQDYGYTF
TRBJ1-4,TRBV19,CASSNQGALEVDEKLFF
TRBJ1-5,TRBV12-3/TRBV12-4,CASSFNQPQHF
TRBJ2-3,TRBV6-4,CASSGTGDTQYF
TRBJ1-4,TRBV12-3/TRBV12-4,CASSPSKEKLFF
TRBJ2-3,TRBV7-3,CASSLTASGGSPKYF
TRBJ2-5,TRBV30,CAWSVKSGETQYF
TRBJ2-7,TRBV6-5,CASSFGQDQEQYF
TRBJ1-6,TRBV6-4,CASGDGIYNSPLHF
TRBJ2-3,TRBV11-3,CASSPRLESDTQYF
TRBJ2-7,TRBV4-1,CASSTSSGTGYSEQYF
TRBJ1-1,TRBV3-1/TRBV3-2,CASSPPPGSGMNTEAFF
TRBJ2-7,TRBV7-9,CASSLVSGGRDEQYF
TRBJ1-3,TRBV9,CASSTDLGGGNTIYF
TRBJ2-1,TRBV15,CATRGERAGHNEQFF
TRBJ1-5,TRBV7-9,CASSLEDSFEGQPQHF
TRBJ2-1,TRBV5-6,CASTQSGGLTYNEQFF
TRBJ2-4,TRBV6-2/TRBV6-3,CASSSVGRLKTKNIQYF
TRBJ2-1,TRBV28,CASSLSGVAGPNEQFF
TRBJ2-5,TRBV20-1,CSAPYQETQYF
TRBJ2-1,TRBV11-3,CASSLSDEQFF
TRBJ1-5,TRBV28,CASSFLDLTNQPQHF
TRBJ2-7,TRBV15,CATSAGGQEQYF
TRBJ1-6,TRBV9,CASNQGFSNSPLHF
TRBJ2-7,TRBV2,CASRDGNSYEQYF
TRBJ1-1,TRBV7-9,CASSPDLPMNTEAFF
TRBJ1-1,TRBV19,CASRQGRPGEAFF
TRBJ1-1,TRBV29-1,CSARPTENTEAFF
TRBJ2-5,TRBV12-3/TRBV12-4,CASSYQGKETQYF
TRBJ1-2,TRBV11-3,CASSSSSKGIYGYTF
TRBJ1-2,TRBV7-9,CASSLERGGLGGNYGYTF
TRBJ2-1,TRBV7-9,CASSFSGDLYNEQFF